Presented here are 13 T cell receptor beta chains from one specimen sequenced in a study of T cell responses to AZD1222 COVID-19 vaccine. Libraries were prepared by immunoSEQ multiplex PCR; TCRdb keeps only in-frame clonotypes and omits some of them. The sample comprises 90,000 to 100,000 clones, approximately 84% of which are singletons, and 12% to 15% rests with the top ten. Here the sequenced sample was peripheral blood, taken 28 days after the second AZD1222 dose. All receptors derive from an adult who received the AZD1222 COVID-19 vaccine.

The chain recombines TRBV19 with TRBJ1-5, with 7 bases fitting TRBD1. The CDR3 is 15 residues long. V trimming: 5 bases; J trimming: 2 bases; junction bases outside the gene matches: 6. CDR1 and CDR2 from the germline V gene are LNHDA and SQIVND (reference sequence). As DNA, the CDR3 is TGTGCCAGTAGTTCGACAGGGACCGGCAATCAGCCCCAGCATTTT. Translation: CASSSTGTGNQPQHF.

This chain joins TRBV12-3 or TRBV12-4 and TRBJ2-1; 10 nucleotides align to TRBD2. With V trimmed by 1 base and J by 15 bases, 6 bases remained unmatched. This CDR3 has 13 residues. The CDR3 DNA reads as TGTGCCAGCAGTTTAGGGAGTAGCGGGAGGTGGTTCTTC. Translation: CASSLGSSGRWFF.

This chain uses TRBV2 with TRBJ1-1; D may be TRBD1 (5 bases). Trimming left V 3 bases short and J 5 bases short, with 13 bases between. The germline CDR1 and CDR2 sequences are SNHLY and FYNNEI. The CDR3 has 14 residues. The CDR3 region is CASSDPGLRTEAFF. The CDR3 DNA follows: TGTGCCAGCAGTGATCCAGGGCTTAGGACTGAAGCTTTCTTT.

This rearrangement joins TRBV4-1 to TRBJ1-2, with 9 bases aligning to TRBD1. CDR3 length: 15 amino acids. The germline V gene encodes CDR1 MGHRA and CDR2 YSYEKL. The ends lost 4 bases at V and 6 bases at J; junction bases unmatched: 9. CDR3 sequence: CASSPQLDRGDGYTF. As DNA, the CDR3 is TGCGCCAGCAGCCCCCAACTAGACAGGGGGGATGGCTACACCTTC.

The V and J genes are TRBV10-3 and TRBJ2-1; no reliable D call. Deletions cut 0 bases from V and 6 bases from J, with 3 bases between. CDR1 ENHRY and CDR2 SYGVKD come from the germline V gene. This CDR3 has 12 amino acids. CDR3 region: CAISESFNEQFF. CDR3 DNA sequence: TGTGCCATCAGTGAGTCGTTCAATGAGCAGTTCTTC.

This clone was observed a handful of times. The chain employs TRBV28 and TRBJ1-3; TRBD1 might be the D (6 bases). The CDR3 is 15 amino acids. Germline CDR1 and CDR2: MDHEN and SYDVKM. V shed 4 bases and J shed 4 bases, with 14 bases lying between them. This chain's CDR3 is CASSSSSGGGNTIYF. DNA of the CDR3: TGTGCCAGCAGTTCGTCGTCGGGGGGCGGAAACACCATATATTTT. The whole variable domain, remainder taken from reference TRBV28 and TRBJ1-3, is DVKVTQSSRYLVKRTGEKVFLECVQDMDHENMFWYRQDPGLGLRLIYFSYDVKMKEKGDIPEGYSVSREKKERFSLILESASTNQTSMYLCASSSSSGGGNTIYFGEGSWLTVV.

V usage is TRBV18 and J usage is TRBJ1-1; 7 positions agree with TRBD1. Germline V CDR1 and CDR2: KGHSH, LQKENI. V was pared by 3 bases and J by 7 bases, with 11 bases of the junction left unmatched. The CDR3 totals 15 residues. CDR3 protein: CASSPMTGIGVEAFF. The CDR3 DNA is TGTGCCAGCTCACCTATGACAGGGATCGGAGTTGAAGCTTTCTTT.

This clone was recorded once. The chain uses TRBV18 and TRBJ2-3, with D hard to call. CDR1 and CDR2 (germline): KGHSH, LQKENI. The CDR3 extends over 12 amino acids. The V end lost 3 bases, the J end lost 4 bases, and 5 bases lay between the germline ends. CDR3 nucleotides: TGTGCCAGCTCACCGCGCGCAGATACGCAGTATTTT. Translating it yields CASSPRADTQYF.

This chain joins TRBV19 and TRBJ1-2; D is unresolved. The V gene's germline CDR1 is LNHDA and CDR2 SQIVND (reference sequence). V dropped 0 bases and J dropped 8 bases, with 16 bases sitting between them. The CDR3 runs 15 residues. The CDR3 coding sequence is TGTGCCAGTAGTATAGATCGCGACCTTTCGGTGGGCTACACCTTC. Protein: CASSIDRDLSVGYTF.

The chain uses TRBV6-5 and TRBJ2-7; D gene uncertain. Germline loops: CDR1 MNHEY, CDR2 SVGAGI. The CDR3 consists of 11 residues. Between the trimmed V and J ends, which lost 5 bases and 3 bases, there was a span of 5 bases. The CDR3 nucleotides are TGTGCCAGCAGTAACAGCTACGAGCAGTACTTC. It codes for CASSNSYEQYF.

The J gene is TRBJ2-5, the V gene TRBV3-1 (or the pseudogene TRBV3-2), with D unclear. The CDR3 totals 16 residues. Germline V CDR1 and CDR2: LGHDT, YNNKEL (reference sequence). The germline V and J ends were trimmed by 4 bases and 4 bases, with 19 bases remaining between them. CDR3 DNA: TGTGCCAGCAGCCGTCAGTTGCCTGCCCCCTCAGAGACCCAGTACTTC. It encodes CASSRQLPAPSETQYF.

The genes are TRBV12-3 or TRBV12-4 and TRBJ1-1; 8 nucleotides match TRBD1. The V and J ends lost 7 bases and 11 bases, in that order; junction bases with no gene match: 9. The CDR3 spans 12 residues. The CDR3 loop is CASTRGQGKAFF. The DNA for the CDR3 is TGTGCCAGCACCCGCGGACAGGGCAAGGCTTTCTTT.

The V call is TRBV9, the J call TRBJ1-5, with D unresolved. Looked up from germline, CDR1 is SGDLS and CDR2 is YYNGEE. Deletions cut 4 bases from V and 0 bases from J, with 8 bases between. The CDR3 runs 14 residues. Written as DNA, the CDR3 is TGTGCCAGCAGCCCACAGCATAGCAATCAGCCCCAGCATTTT. Its translation: CASSPQHSNQPQHF.